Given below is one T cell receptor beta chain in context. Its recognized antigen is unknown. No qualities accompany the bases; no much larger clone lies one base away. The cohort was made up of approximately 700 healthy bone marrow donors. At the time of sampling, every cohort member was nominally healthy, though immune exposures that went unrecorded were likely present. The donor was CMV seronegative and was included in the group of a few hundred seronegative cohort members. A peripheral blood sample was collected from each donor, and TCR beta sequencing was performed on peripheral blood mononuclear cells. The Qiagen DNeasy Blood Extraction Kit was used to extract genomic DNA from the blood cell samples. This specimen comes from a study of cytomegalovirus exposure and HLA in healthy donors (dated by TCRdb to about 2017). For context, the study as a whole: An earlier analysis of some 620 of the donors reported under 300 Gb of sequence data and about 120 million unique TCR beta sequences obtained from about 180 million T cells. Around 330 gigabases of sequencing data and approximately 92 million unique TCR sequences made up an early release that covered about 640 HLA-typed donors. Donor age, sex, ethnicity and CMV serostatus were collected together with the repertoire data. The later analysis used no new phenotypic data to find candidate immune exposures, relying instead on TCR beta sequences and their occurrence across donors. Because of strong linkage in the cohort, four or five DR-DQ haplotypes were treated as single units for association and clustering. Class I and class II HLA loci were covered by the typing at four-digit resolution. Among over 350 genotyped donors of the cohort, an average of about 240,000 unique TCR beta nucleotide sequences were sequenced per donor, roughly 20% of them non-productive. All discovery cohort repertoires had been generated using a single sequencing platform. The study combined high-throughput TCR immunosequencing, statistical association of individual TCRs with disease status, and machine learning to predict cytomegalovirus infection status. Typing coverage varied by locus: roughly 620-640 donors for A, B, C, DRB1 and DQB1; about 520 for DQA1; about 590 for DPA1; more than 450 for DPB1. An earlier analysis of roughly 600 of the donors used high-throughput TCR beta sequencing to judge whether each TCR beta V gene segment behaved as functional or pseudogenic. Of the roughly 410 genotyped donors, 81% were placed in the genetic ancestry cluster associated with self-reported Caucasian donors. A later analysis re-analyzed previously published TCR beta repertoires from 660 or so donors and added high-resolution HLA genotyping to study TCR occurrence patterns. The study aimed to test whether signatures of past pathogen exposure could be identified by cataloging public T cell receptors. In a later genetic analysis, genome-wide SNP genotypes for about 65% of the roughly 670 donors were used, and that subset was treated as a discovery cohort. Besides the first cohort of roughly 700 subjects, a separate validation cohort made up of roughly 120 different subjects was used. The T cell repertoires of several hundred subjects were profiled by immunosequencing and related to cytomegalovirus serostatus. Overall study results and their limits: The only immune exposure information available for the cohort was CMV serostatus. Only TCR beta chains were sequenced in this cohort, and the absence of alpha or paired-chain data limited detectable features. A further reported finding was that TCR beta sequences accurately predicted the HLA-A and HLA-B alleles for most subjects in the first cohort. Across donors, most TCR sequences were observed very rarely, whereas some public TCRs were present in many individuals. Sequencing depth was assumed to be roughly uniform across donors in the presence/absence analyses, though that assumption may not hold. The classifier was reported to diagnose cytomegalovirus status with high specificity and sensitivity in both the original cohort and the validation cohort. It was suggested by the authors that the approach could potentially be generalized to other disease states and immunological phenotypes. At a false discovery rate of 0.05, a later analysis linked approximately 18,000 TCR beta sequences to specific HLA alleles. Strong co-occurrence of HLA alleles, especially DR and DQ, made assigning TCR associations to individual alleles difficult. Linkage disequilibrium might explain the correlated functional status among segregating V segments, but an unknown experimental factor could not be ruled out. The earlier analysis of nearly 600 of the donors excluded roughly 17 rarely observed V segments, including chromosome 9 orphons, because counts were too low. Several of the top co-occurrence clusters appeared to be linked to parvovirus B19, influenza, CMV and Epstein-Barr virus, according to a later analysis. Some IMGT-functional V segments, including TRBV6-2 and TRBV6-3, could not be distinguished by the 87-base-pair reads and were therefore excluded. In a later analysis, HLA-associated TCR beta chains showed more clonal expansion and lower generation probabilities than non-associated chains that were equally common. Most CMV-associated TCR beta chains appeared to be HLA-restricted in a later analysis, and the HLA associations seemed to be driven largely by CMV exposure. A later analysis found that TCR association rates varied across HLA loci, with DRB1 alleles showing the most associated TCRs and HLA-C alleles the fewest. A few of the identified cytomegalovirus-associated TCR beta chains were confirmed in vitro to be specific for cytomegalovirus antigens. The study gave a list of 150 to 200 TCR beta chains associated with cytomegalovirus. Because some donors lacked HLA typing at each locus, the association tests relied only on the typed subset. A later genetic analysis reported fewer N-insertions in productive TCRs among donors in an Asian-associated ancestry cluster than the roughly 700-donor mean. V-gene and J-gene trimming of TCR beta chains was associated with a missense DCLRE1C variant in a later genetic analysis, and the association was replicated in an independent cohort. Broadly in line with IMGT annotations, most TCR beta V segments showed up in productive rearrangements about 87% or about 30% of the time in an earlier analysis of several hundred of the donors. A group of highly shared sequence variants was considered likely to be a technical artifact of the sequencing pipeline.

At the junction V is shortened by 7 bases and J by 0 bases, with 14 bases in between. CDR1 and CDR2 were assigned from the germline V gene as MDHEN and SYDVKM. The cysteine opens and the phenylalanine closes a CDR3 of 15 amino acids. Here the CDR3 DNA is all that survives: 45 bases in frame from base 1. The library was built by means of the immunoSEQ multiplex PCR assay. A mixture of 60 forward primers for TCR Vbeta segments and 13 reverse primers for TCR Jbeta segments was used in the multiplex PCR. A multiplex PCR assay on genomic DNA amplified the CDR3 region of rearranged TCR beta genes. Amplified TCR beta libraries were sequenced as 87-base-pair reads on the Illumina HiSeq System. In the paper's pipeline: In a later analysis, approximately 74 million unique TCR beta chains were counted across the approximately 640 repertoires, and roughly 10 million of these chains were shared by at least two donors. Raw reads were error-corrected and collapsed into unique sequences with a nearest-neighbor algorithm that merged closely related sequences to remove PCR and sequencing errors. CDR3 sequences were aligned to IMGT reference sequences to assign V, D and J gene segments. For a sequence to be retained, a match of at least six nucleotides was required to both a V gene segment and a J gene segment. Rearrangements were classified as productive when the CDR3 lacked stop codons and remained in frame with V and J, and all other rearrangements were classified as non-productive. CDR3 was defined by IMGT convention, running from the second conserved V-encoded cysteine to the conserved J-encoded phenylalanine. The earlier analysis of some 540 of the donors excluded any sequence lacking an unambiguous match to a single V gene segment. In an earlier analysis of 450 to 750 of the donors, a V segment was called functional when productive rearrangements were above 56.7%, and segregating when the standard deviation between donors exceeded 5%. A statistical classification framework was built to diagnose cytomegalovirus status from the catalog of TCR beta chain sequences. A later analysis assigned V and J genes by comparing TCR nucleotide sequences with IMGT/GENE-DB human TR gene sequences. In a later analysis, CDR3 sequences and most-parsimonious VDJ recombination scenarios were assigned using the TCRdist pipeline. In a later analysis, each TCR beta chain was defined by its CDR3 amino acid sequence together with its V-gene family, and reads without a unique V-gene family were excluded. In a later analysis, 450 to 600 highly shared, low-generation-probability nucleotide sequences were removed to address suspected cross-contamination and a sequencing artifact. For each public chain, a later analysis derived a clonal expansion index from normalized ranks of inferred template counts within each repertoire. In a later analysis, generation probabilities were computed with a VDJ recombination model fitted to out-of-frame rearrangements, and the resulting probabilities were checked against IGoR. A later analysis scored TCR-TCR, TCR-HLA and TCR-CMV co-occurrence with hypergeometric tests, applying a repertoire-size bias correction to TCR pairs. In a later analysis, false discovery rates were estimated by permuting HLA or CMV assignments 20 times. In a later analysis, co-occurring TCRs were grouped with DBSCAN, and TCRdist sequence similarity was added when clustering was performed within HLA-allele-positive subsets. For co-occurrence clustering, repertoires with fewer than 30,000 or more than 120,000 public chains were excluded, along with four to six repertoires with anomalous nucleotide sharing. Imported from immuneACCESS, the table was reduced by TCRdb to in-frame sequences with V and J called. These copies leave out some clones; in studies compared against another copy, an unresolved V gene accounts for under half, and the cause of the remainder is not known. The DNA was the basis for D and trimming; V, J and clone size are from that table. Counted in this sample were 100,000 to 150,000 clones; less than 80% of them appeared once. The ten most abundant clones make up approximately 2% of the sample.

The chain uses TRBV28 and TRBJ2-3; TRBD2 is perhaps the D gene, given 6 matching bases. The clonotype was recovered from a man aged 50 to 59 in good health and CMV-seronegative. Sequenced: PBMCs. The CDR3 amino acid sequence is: CASTTRGGSTDTQYF. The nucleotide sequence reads TGTGCCAGCACCACCCGAGGAGGGAGCACAGATACGCAGTATTTT.